The 9 T cell receptor beta chains below come from one sample, sequenced in a study of OX40 agonist ivuxolimab in advanced cancers. Sequencing used immunoSEQ multiplex PCR; TCRdb keeps in-frame clones, though not all of them. The sample holds 30,000 to 35,000 clones, about 84% seen once. The starting material was CD4+ or CD8+ T cells sorted from blood, obtained in a trial of the OX40 agonist ivuxolimab. The source of these receptors is an adult with an advanced solid tumor such as melanoma, head and neck, liver or kidney cancer.

V and J are TRBV5-4 and TRBJ2-3; D not certain. The germline V gene has CDR1 SGHNT and CDR2 YYREEE (reference sequence). CDR3 size: 15 residues. With 6 bases removed from V and 4 bases from J, the gap between germline ends came to 18 bases. The chain's CDR3 is CASTPLGRGSDTQYF. In DNA form, the CDR3 reads TGTGCCAGCACCCCGTTAGGTAGAGGATCAGATACGCAGTATTTT. Variable domain in full (rest from reference TRBV5-4 and TRBJ2-3): ETGVTQSPTHLIKTRGQQVTLRCSSQSGHNTVSWYQQALGQGPQFIFQYYREEENGRGNFPPRFSGLQFPNYSSELNVNALELDDSALYLCASTPLGRGSDTQYFGPGTRLTVL.

The rearrangement links TRBV29-1 to TRBJ1-4; 8 positions agree with TRBD1. The CDR3 length is 12 residues. From germline, CDR1 is SQVTM and CDR2 ANQGSEA. V shed 4 bases, J shed 7 bases, and the junction held 2 bases outside the gene matches. The CDR3 sequence: CSVGTGSEKLFF. The CDR3 bases are TGCAGCGTTGGGACAGGGAGTGAAAAACTGTTTTTT.

The CDR3 protein is CASSLVYGGELFF. CDR3 nucleotide sequence: TGTGCCAGCAGCTTGGTTTATGGCGGGGAGCTGTTTTTT. The gene calls are TRBV5-8 and TRBJ2-2, with D hard to call. The CDR3 is made up of 13 amino acids. V dropped 0 bases and J dropped 7 bases, with 7 bases sitting between them. Germline CDR1 and CDR2: SGHTS and YDEGEE.

Many counts were recorded for this clone. CDR3 protein: CASSAGTTGELFF. The CDR3 DNA sequence: TGTGCCAGCAGTGCAGGGACCACCGGGGAGCTGTTTTTT. This chain connects TRBV6-4 to TRBJ2-2; D may correspond to TRBD1 or TRBD2 (5 bases each). The germline V gene has CDR1 MRHNA and CDR2 SNTAGT. The CDR3 has 13 amino acids. V was shortened by 4 bases and J by 4 bases, with 7 bases between the two germline ends.

The chain joins TRBV15 to TRBJ2-1; D is ambiguous. Germline values: CDR1 LNHNV, CDR2 YYDKDF (reference sequence). Trimming took off 2 bases at V and 7 bases at J, with 18 bases between the two ends. The length of the CDR3 is 16 residues. Written as DNA, the CDR3 is TGTGCCACCAGCAGACCTGGGATGTTCACTGGGAATGAGCAGTTCTTC. It specifies CATSRPGMFTGNEQFF.

The chain uses TRBV9 and TRBJ2-1; no reliable D call. The CDR3 covers 14 residues. Germline V CDR1 and CDR2: SGDLS, YYNGEE. Trimming took off 3 bases at V and 7 bases at J, with 14 bases between the two ends. CDR3 residues: CASSARSGVNEQFF. CDR3 nucleotide sequence: TGTGCCAGCAGCGCCAGGTCTGGTGTTAATGAGCAGTTCTTC.

V and J are TRBV7-9 and TRBJ2-7, with a possible D match to TRBD2 (6 bases). V was pared by 1 base and J by 1 base, with 8 bases between. The CDR3 has 14 residues. The V gene's germline CDR1 is SEHNR and CDR2 FQNEAQ (reference sequence). The CDR3: CASSLVGGSYEQYF. The CDR3 nucleotides are TGTGCCAGCAGCTTAGTTGGGGGGTCCTACGAGCAGTACTTC.

This clone was counted a few times. DNA of the CDR3: TGCGCCAGCAGCTCGAGAGACACTGAAGCTTTCTTT. This sequence encodes CASSSRDTEAFF. The genes are TRBV5-1 and TRBJ1-1; D remains unclear. The CDR3 runs to 12 residues. The V gene's germline CDR1 is SGHRS and CDR2 YFSETQ. Trimming stripped 3 bases from V and 3 bases from J, with 6 bases between.

The count of this clone is one. The CDR3 nucleotides read TGTGCCGAGTCGGGGCTGAACACCGGGGAGCTGTTTTTT. This translates into CAESGLNTGELFF. The genes are TRBV5-4 and TRBJ2-2; D may correspond to TRBD1 or TRBD2 (5 bases each). This CDR3 contains 13 residues. V lost 10 bases to trimming and J lost 1 base, with 11 bases between them. The germline gives CDR1 SGHNT, CDR2 YYREEE (reference sequence).